A selection of T cell receptor beta chains follows, all from one sample in a study of CD8 T cells in ankylosing spondylitis. TCRdb ran MiXCR on the 5' RACE reads and lists one entry per CDR3 protein. This sample has about 500,000 distinct CDR3 sequences, with about an eighth found just once. Sample: blood, either unsorted or a sorted T cell fraction (not recorded which). These receptors originate from a male donor with ankylosing spondylitis. Each CDR3 is given with its conserved first and last residue. D genes are given only for firm matches. The size of a clone is reported for some rows only, either as once, few or many, or as a class for expanded clones.

J gene,clone size,D gene,V gene,CDR3 protein,CDR3 DNA
TRBJ2-1,many,NA,TRBV6-2/TRBV6-3,CASSYPGDSYNEQFF,TGTGCCAGCAGTTATCCCGGAGACTCCTACAATGAGCAGTTCTTC
TRBJ2-2,many,NA,TRBV12-3/TRBV12-4,CASSRGPGELFF,TGTGCCAGCAGCCGAGGGCCAGGGGAGCTGTTTTTT
TRBJ2-2,many,TRBD1,TRBV3-1,CASSSYRDRANTGELFF,TGTGCCAGCAGCTCATACCGGGACAGGGCAAACACCGGGGAGCTGTTTTTT
TRBJ2-2,NA,TRBD1,TRBV3-1,CASSFYRDRGPNTGELFF,TGTGCCAGCAGTTTTTACCGGGACAGGGGCCCGAACACCGGGGAGCTGTTTTTT
TRBJ1-4,few,NA,TRBV20-1,CSASIVSKEKLFF,TGCAGTGCTAGTATTGTGTCGAAGGAAAAACTGTTTTTT
TRBJ1-2,NA,TRBD1,TRBV3-1,CASSARQGDGYTF,TGTGCCAGCAGCGCTAGACAGGGCGATGGCTACACCTTC
TRBJ2-1,NA,TRBD1,TRBV5-4,CASLFRGQGAGNEQFF,TGTGCCAGCCTCTTCCGGGGTCAGGGGGCCGGCAATGAGCAGTTCTTC
TRBJ1-1,NA,NA,TRBV2,CASSRGGYGNTEAFF,TGTGCCAGCAGCCGAGGCGGGTACGGGAACACTGAAGCTTTCTTT
TRBJ1-5,NA,NA,TRBV5-1,CASSLVRGGPQHF,TGCGCCAGCAGCTTGGTAAGGGGTGGGCCCCAGCATTTT
TRBJ2-1,many,TRBD2,TRBV12-3/TRBV12-4,CASTQHQAGLGNEQFF,TGTGCCAGCACCCAACATCAAGCGGGACTAGGCAATGAGCAGTTCTTC
TRBJ2-5,many,NA,TRBV15,CATSKTGTIVETQYF,TGTGCCACCAGCAAAACCGGGACAATCGTCGAGACCCAGTACTTC